This T cell receptor beta chain appears in the sequencing data of a study of long-term antiretroviral therapy in people with HIV. This clone was detected once. Its antigen is undetermined. V was cut by 2 bases and J by 4 bases, with 7 bases left in between. CDR3 length: 13 amino acids. CDR1 is SGHNT, CDR2 YYREEE, per germline (reference sequence). Study-wide findings and caveats: Samples were collected from the mid-2000s to the late 2010s under possibly less effective ART regimens. HIV repertoires covered narrower CDR3 length ranges than controls did. Clones showing expansion before ART dominated the repertoire at all time points.

At the survey level, the v3.0 immunoSEQ assay was run. The repertoire was sequenced with immunoSEQ multiplex PCR; TCRdb's copy has only in-frame clones and lacks some. Of 31,000 or so clones listed, 70% to 90% were seen once; the top ten hold more than 6.5%. V is TRBV5-4 and J is TRBJ1-3; D is ambiguous. This sequence was found in a man aged 50-59 years with HIV. The specimen was unsorted PBMCs, collected around 5 years before starting antiretroviral therapy. The CDR3: CASSLSQGNTIYF. The DNA of the CDR3 is TGTGCCAGCAGCTTATCCCAGGGAAACACCATATATTTT.